These 21 T cell receptor beta chains were sequenced from one sample in a study of blood T cell repertoires in COVID-19. Sequencing was performed with immunoSEQ multiplex PCR; in TCRdb, only in-frame clones are kept and a portion is missing. The repertoire holds 400,000 or so clones, with over 75% as singletons. Source material: PBMCs or T cells enriched from blood (not recorded which). Receptor source: a man aged 25-40 years who had recovered from COVID-19.

This clone was counted a few times. The V call is TRBV7-2, the J call TRBJ2-3; 14 bases map to TRBD2. Germline V CDR1 and CDR2: SGHTA, FQGNSA. This CDR3 region has 16 residues. After removal of 2 bases from V and 4 bases from J, the junction contained 2 bases not matched to a gene. For the CDR3, the DNA is TGTGCCAGCAGCTTAATGGGACTAGCGGGAGCAGATACGCAGTATTTT. Residues: CASSLMGLAGADTQYF.

DNA for the CDR3: TGTGCCAGCAGCGTCGGGGTGGGCATTTCAACTAATGAAAAACTGTTTTTT. It yields the protein CASSVGVGISTNEKLFF. The gene calls are TRBV9 and TRBJ1-4, with unresolved D. Germline loops: CDR1 SGDLS, CDR2 YYNGEE. This CDR3 spans 17 amino acids. Trimming removed 2 bases at V and 0 bases at J, with 14 bases between. Full variable domain (remainder filled in from reference TRBV9 and TRBJ1-4): DSGVTQTPKHLITATGQRVTLRCSPRSGDLSVYWYQQSLDQGLQFLIQYYNGEERAKGNILERFSAQQFPDLHSELNLSSLELGDSALYFCASSVGVGISTNEKLFFGSGTQLSVL.

The chain combines TRBV5-5 with TRBJ2-7, with D possibly matching TRBD1 (7 bases). Germline CDR1 reads SGHKS; CDR2 reads YYEKEE (reference sequence). This CDR3 contains 16 residues. Trimming cost V 2 bases and J 2 bases, with 17 bases left between them. CDR3 in amino acids: CASSFSIQGGTYEQYF. CDR3 in DNA: TGTGCCAGCAGCTTTTCTATCCAGGGGGGCACCTACGAGCAGTACTTC.

The CDR3 sequence: CASSSSGAETQYF. In DNA form, the CDR3 reads TGTGCCAGCAGCTCTAGCGGGGCAGAGACCCAGTACTTC. The genes are TRBV13 and TRBJ2-5; 9 bases agree with TRBD2. Germline V gene lookup returns CDR1 PRHDT and CDR2 FYEKMQ (reference sequence). The ends lost 4 bases at V and 4 bases at J; junction bases unmatched: 1. The CDR3 has 13 residues.

The rearrangement uses TRBV10-3 and TRBJ2-5, with D perhaps matching TRBD1 (6 bases). Trimming stripped 8 bases from V and 2 bases from J, with 15 bases between. There are 14 residues in the CDR3. The germline gives CDR1 ENHRY, CDR2 SYGVKD. The chain's CDR3 is CAIGKMRGQETQYF. For the CDR3, the DNA is TGTGCCATCGGTAAAATGAGGGGGCAAGAGACCCAGTACTTC.

The genes are TRBV4-1 and TRBJ2-7; 8 positions match TRBD1. Germline CDR1 is MGHRA and CDR2 is YSYEKL. Germline trimming cut 1 base from V and 2 bases from J; bases unmatched to any gene: 4. The CDR3 is 15 amino acids. CDR3 nucleotide sequence: TGCGCCAGCAGCCAAGCCGACAGGGGAACCTACGAGCAGTACTTC. Its protein is CASSQADRGTYEQYF.

Details on this clone: The same CDR3 arises from other DNA sequences in this sample as well. This chain uses TRBV5-4 with TRBJ2-7, with D hard to call. This CDR3 has 13 amino acids. Trimming took off 4 bases at V and 3 bases at J, with 11 bases between the two ends. Per germline, CDR1 SGHNT and CDR2 YYREEE (reference sequence). CDR3 DNA: TGTGCCAGCAGCCTGCCTGGAGACTACGAGCAGTACTTC. Its protein is CASSLPGDYEQYF.

The table lists this clone with a count of one. V usage is TRBV27 and J usage is TRBJ2-5, with 9 bases lining up with TRBD2. V was clipped by 5 bases and J by 5 bases; unmatched bases: 9. CDR1 is MNHEY and CDR2 is SMNVEV in the germline V gene (reference sequence). CDR3 size: 15 residues. The chain's CDR3 is CASSPIAGVWETQYF. In nucleotides, the CDR3 is TGTGCCAGCAGTCCTATAGCGGGAGTGTGGGAGACCCAGTACTTC.

The genes are TRBV4-2 and TRBJ2-3; unclear D gene. This CDR3 is 12 amino acids long. Germline assignment: CDR1 LGHNA and CDR2 YNFKEQ. The V and J ends lost 3 bases and 3 bases respectively, with 4 bases between them. The chain's CDR3 is CASSQYTDTQYF. DNA of the CDR3: TGTGCCAGCAGCCAGTATACAGATACGCAGTATTTT.

The rearrangement joins TRBV5-1 to TRBJ2-5, with D possibly TRBD2 on 6 matching bases. CDR1 and CDR2 from the germline V gene are SGHRS and YFSETQ. The V and J ends lost 4 bases and 5 bases respectively, with 15 bases between them. The CDR3 totals 14 residues. Here the CDR3 reads CASSRSGVRETQYF. The CDR3 DNA is TGCGCCAGCAGCCGGTCGGGGGTACGGGAGACCCAGTACTTC. Based on the CDR3 plus reference TRBV5-1 and TRBJ2-5, the full variable domain is KAGVTQTPRYLIKTRGQQVTLSCSPISGHRSVSWYQQTPGQGLQFLFEYFSETQRNKGNFPGRFSGRQFSNSRSEMNVSTLELGDSALYLCASSRSGVRETQYFGPGTRLLVL.

J is TRBJ2-7 and V is TRBV5-8; 7 positions agree with TRBD2. CDR1 is SGHTS and CDR2 is YDEGEE in the germline V gene. This CDR3 has 12 amino acids. After removal of 9 bases from V and 7 bases from J, the junction contained 10 bases not matched to a gene. DNA for the CDR3: TGTGCCACCGGGAGGCTCTCCGTAGAGCAGTACTTC. It yields the protein CATGRLSVEQYF.

The V gene is TRBV7-3, the J gene TRBJ2-1; D perhaps matches TRBD2 (5 bases). V was shortened by 1 base and J by 8 bases, with 9 bases between the two germline ends. The CDR3 is 13 residues long. Per the germline V gene, CDR1 is SGHTA and CDR2 is FQGTGA. The CDR3 sequence is CASSLMARDEQFF. Written as DNA, the CDR3 is TGTGCCAGCAGCTTAATGGCGAGGGATGAGCAGTTCTTC.

The J gene is TRBJ2-1, the V gene TRBV2, with D possibly being TRBD1 (5 bases). The CDR3 length is 13 residues. Per germline, CDR1 SNHLY and CDR2 FYNNEI. The ends were cut back, 2 bases at V and 5 bases at J, with 7 bases in the middle. This chain's CDR3 is CASSELRDNEQFF. The CDR3 region has the DNA TGTGCCAGCAGTGAACTCAGGGACAATGAGCAGTTCTTC.

The chain recombines TRBV19 with TRBJ2-1; D is ambiguous. Looked up from germline, CDR1 is LNHDA and CDR2 is SQIVND (reference sequence). The ends were cut back, 2 bases at V and 8 bases at J, with 7 bases in the middle. This CDR3 has 12 amino acids. CDR3 loop: CASSITGYEQFF. The CDR3 DNA sequence: TGTGCCAGTAGTATAACCGGGTATGAGCAGTTCTTC.

This clone was recorded only once. This chain joins TRBV10-3 and TRBJ2-7; 10 positions agree with TRBD2. The CDR3 is made up of 15 amino acids. Germline V gene lookup returns CDR1 ENHRY and CDR2 SYGVKD. Trimming removed 8 bases from V and 3 bases from J; junction bases left unmatched: 10. The DNA of the CDR3 is TGTGCCATCTCAAAACTACTAGCGGGGTACTACGAGCAGTACTTC. It is translated as CAISKLLAGYYEQYF.

The V and J genes are TRBV7-6 and TRBJ2-2; perhaps TRBD1 as D (5 bases). V lost 6 bases to trimming and J lost 1 base, with 9 bases between them. Looked up from germline, CDR1 is SGHVS and CDR2 is FNYEAQ. The CDR3 covers 14 residues. This chain's CDR3 is CASRRGQNTGELFF. CDR3 DNA: TGTGCCAGCAGGCGAGGACAGAACACCGGGGAGCTGTTTTTT. Together with reference TRBV7-6 and TRBJ2-2, the CDR3 gives the full variable domain: GAGVSQSPRYKVTKRGQDVALRCDPISGHVSLYWYRQALGQGPEFLTYFNYEAQQDKSGLPNDRFSAERPEGSISTLTIQRTEQRDSAMYRCASRRGQNTGELFFGEGSRLTVL.

The count of this clone is one. The V call is TRBV29-1, the J call TRBJ1-1, with D perhaps TRBD1 (5 bases). This CDR3 has 13 residues. Trimming removed 7 bases from V and 4 bases from J, with 16 bases in between. Looked up from germline, CDR1 is SQVTM and CDR2 is ANQGSEA. CDR3 loop: CSESGGVGTEAFF. CDR3 DNA sequence: TGCAGCGAATCGGGGGGTGTTGGCACTGAAGCTTTCTTT.

The chain joins TRBV9 to TRBJ2-1, with 7 positions matching TRBD1. This CDR3 is 14 amino acids long. The germline V gene has CDR1 SGDLS and CDR2 YYNGEE. V lost 2 bases to trimming and J lost 3 bases; unmatched junction nucleotides: 2. The CDR3 protein is CASSVQGDYNEQFF. In nucleotides, the CDR3 is TGTGCCAGCAGCGTCCAGGGGGACTACAATGAGCAGTTCTTC.

The V call is TRBV11-2, the J call TRBJ2-2; 9 positions match TRBD1. The CDR3 contains 16 residues. V trimming: 1 base; J trimming: 6 bases; junction bases outside the gene matches: 6. Germline loops: CDR1 SGHAT, CDR2 FQNNGV. The CDR3 loop reads CASSLGGQGVSGELFF. DNA for the CDR3: TGTGCCAGCAGCTTAGGGGGACAGGGAGTATCCGGGGAGCTGTTTTTT.

This chain's CDR3 is CASSYWREVTGELFF. The CDR3 nucleotides are TGTGCCAGCAGTTACTGGCGGGAGGTCACCGGGGAGCTGTTTTTT. The chain employs TRBV6-5 and TRBJ2-2; 8 bases align to TRBD2. J was trimmed by 4 bases and V by 1 base; bases with no gene match: 2. The CDR3 consists of 15 residues. The V gene's germline CDR1 is MNHEY and CDR2 SVGAGI.

V usage is TRBV7-2 and J usage is TRBJ2-2; 13 bases are a match to TRBD2. Germline V gene lookup returns CDR1 SGHTA and CDR2 FQGNSA. With V trimmed by 4 bases and J by 6 bases, 2 bases remained unmatched. The CDR3 runs to 15 residues. In DNA, the CDR3 is TGTGCCAGCAGCTCGGGACTAGCGGGACCCGGGGAGCTGTTTTTT. Translated: CASSSGLAGPGELFF.